This T cell receptor beta chain is drawn from a study of monozygotic twins with cystic fibrosis. Across the study: With roughly 16 PCR cycles, barcoded libraries came from approximately 2.7 micrograms of fragmented DNA. Study-wide findings and caveats: The repertoire was suggested to be naive-dominated, clonality median roughly 0.0091. Unrelated CF individuals shared fewer identical clonotypes than monozygotic CF twins. Co-twins had the most similar V usage for 13 of 16 pairs, J for 8.

Only in-frame clones appear in the TCRdb table, and some are missing; sequencing was by immunoSEQ multiplex PCR. In the table there are around 9,800 clones, approximately 90% of which are singletons. In regard to this clone: What it recognizes is unknown.

The sequencing sample was made of blood. The receptor's source is a boy younger than 10 with cystic fibrosis.

The CDR3 spells CASTWVAGGPETQYF. For the CDR3, the DNA is TGTGCCAGCACCTGGGTAGCGGGGGGGCCAGAGACCCAGTACTTC. The J gene is TRBJ2-5, the V gene TRBV6-5; 11 bases agree with TRBD2. Germline CDR1 MNHEY, CDR2 SVGAGI. The V gene end was trimmed by 7 bases and the J gene end by 4 bases; junction bases not matched to a gene: 8. This CDR3 has 15 residues.